Listed below are T cell receptor beta chains from one sample, sequenced in a study of early T cells in non-severe SARS-CoV-2 infection. TCRdb processed the 5' RACE reads anew with MiXCR; each CDR3 protein has one entry. Of approximately 35,000 distinct CDR3 sequences in the sample, about 3.8% were seen once. The sequenced material came from whole blood. The receptors here all came from an adult who was a healthcare worker with PCR-confirmed SARS-CoV-2 infection or an uninfected control (not recorded which). Both conserved end residues are part of each CDR3. Each record gives: D gene, J gene, clone size, V gene, CDR3 length, CDR3 DNA, CDR3 protein. A D gene is named only where the DNA matches it firmly. Each size is how often the clone was seen (once, few, many) or a class if it is expanded.

TRBD2	TRBJ2-7	many	TRBV12-3/TRBV12-4	12	TGTGCCAGCAGTACTGGGACTACCGAGCAGTACTTC	CASSTGTTEQYF
TRBD2	TRBJ2-7	many	TRBV5-4	14	TGTGCCAGCAGCTTAGGTAGCGGGAACTACGAGCAGTACTTC	CASSLGSGNYEQYF
.	TRBJ2-3	many	TRBV7-3	15	TGTGCCAGCAGCCCAGAAGGACAGCCCACAGATACGCAGTATTTT	CASSPEGQPTDTQYF
.	TRBJ1-1	few	TRBV18	14	TGTGCCAGCTCACCACGGACAGAGAACACTGAAGCTTTCTTT	CASSPRTENTEAFF
.	TRBJ1-4	medium-sized	TRBV7-8	17	TGTGCCAGCAGCTTAAGGGGCAGAGGGGCGCCTAATGAAAAACTGTTTTTT	CASSLRGRGAPNEKLFF
.	TRBJ2-3	many	TRBV18	13	TGTGCCAGCTCACCTGACACCACAGATACGCAGTATTTT	CASSPDTTDTQYF
.	TRBJ2-7	many	TRBV19	13	TGTGCCAGTAGTATTAACCCGGACTACGAGCAGTACTTC	CASSINPDYEQYF
.	TRBJ2-7	many	TRBV4-3	17	TGCGCCAGCAGCCAAGAGGGAGGTCAGTTCCCCGCCGGGGAGCAGTACTTC	CASSQEGGQFPAGEQYF
.	TRBJ2-1	medium-sized	TRBV20-1	15	TGCAGTGCTAGAGATCTAGCGAGCTCCTACAATGAGCAGTTCTTC	CSARDLASSYNEQFF
.	TRBJ1-5	many	TRBV30	13	TGTGCCTGGGGGGGCAGGGGTGTTCAGCCCCAGCATTTT	CAWGGRGVQPQHF
TRBD2	TRBJ2-1	many	TRBV19	15	TGTGCCACCCGACTAGCGGGTCTCAGGGCGGATGAGCAGTTCTTC	CATRLAGLRADEQFF
.	TRBJ1-5	many	TRBV6-5	14	TGTGCCAGCAGTTGGCGTGGTGGCAATCAGCCCCAGCATTTT	CASSWRGGNQPQHF
TRBD1	TRBJ2-6	many	TRBV27	17	TGTGCCAGCAGTTTGCGGCGAAGGGGGCACGGGGCCAACGTCCTGACTTTC	CASSLRRRGHGANVLTF
.	TRBJ2-1	many	TRBV5-5	14	TGTGCCAGCAGCTTGGGTCCGGAAAACAATGAGCAGTTCTTC	CASSLGPENNEQFF
TRBD2	TRBJ2-7	many	TRBV7-2	17	TGTGCCAGCAGCTTAGAGACTAGCGGGAGTATCCCCTACGAGCAGTACTTC	CASSLETSGSIPYEQYF
.	TRBJ2-2	few	TRBV2	14	TGTGCCAGCAGTGATTCTCCGTCCACCGGGGAGCTGTTTTTT	CASSDSPSTGELFF
.	TRBJ2-7	many	TRBV3-1	13	TGTGCCAGCAGCCAAGGTAATGGGGCGGAGCAGTACTTC	CASSQGNGAEQYF
.	TRBJ2-7	many	TRBV12-3/TRBV12-4	13	TGTGCCAGCACCGTAGCCCATCTCGACGAGCAGTACTTC	CASTVAHLDEQYF
.	TRBJ2-1	many	TRBV4-1	12	TGCGCCAGCAAGGGGGGCCCGGATGAGCAGTTCTTC	CASKGGPDEQFF
.	TRBJ2-1	many	TRBV25-1	13	TGTGCCCGAGGGGGGGGCGCAAGGAATGAGCAGTTCTTC	CARGGGARNEQFF
.	TRBJ1-5	many	TRBV2	14	TGTGCCAGCAGTGAACTCCTACTGGATCAGCCCCAGCATTTT	CASSELLLDQPQHF
.	TRBJ1-1	many	TRBV6-1	14	TGTGCCAGCAGTGAAGCAGGCAGCCCCACTGAAGCTTTCTTT	CASSEAGSPTEAFF
.	TRBJ2-1	medium-sized	TRBV7-9	12	TGTGCCAGCAGCTTACTCTACAATGAGCAGTTCTTC	CASSLLYNEQFF
TRBD1	TRBJ2-5	many	TRBV5-1	15	TGCGCCAGCAGCTTGGGGGACAGGGACATAGAGACCCAGTACTTC	CASSLGDRDIETQYF
.	TRBJ2-7	many	TRBV7-8	13	TGTGCCAGCAGCTTAAGTCAGGGCTACGAGCAGTACTTC	CASSLSQGYEQYF
.	TRBJ1-6	many	TRBV9	16	TGTGCCAGCAGCGTAGAGGGCAACCAAAGGGGATCACCCCTCCACTTT	CASSVEGNQRGSPLHF
.	TRBJ1-1	many	TRBV7-3	13	TGTGCCAGCAGGAAAGACAGGACCACTGAAGCTTTCTTT	CASRKDRTTEAFF
TRBD1	TRBJ2-7	many	TRBV18	14	TGTGCCAGCTCACCACCGGGACAGTTCCACGAGCAGTACTTC	CASSPPGQFHEQYF